This T cell receptor beta chain originates from a study of memory CD4+ T cells and cytomegalovirus serostatus. Study-wide results and limits: Suggested: most of the CMV-linked TCR signature lies in CD4+ memory cells. CMV serostatus prediction reached median AUC about 0.95, or 0.9 with US-trained model. Each of 55 to 80 CMV-associated TCRbeta sequences occurred in one to five individuals.

Single viable CD3+CD4+CD8-CD45RO+ cells were sorted as the memory CD4+ T cells. This table comes from immunoSEQ multiplex PCR, and its TCRdb copy is limited to in-frame clones, with some not included. Of just over 45,000 clones listed, under 80% were seen once; the top ten hold approximately 0.6%. Looked up from germline, CDR1 is MNHEY and CDR2 is SVGAGI. Unmatched junction bases numbered 6, after V lost 2 bases and J lost 5 bases. The CDR3 extends over 16 amino acids. This clone was detected only a few times. Its antigen remains unidentified. This TCR derives from an adult in good health and CMV-seronegative. The sequencing input was memory CD4+ T cells from blood. The J gene is TRBJ2-5, the V gene TRBV6-5; 12 nucleotides align to TRBD2. DNA for the CDR3: TGTGCCAGCAGTTACGGGGCTAGCGGGGGGGTGGAGACCCAGTACTTC. Translating it yields CASSYGASGGVETQYF.